The 17 T cell receptor beta chains below come from one sample, sequenced in a study of shared clonotypes between healthy human individuals. The repertoire was sequenced with immunoSEQ multiplex PCR; TCRdb's copy has only in-frame clones and lacks some. The data show 400,000 to 600,000 clones, about 96% seen once. The source material was naive CD4+ T cells sorted from blood. Subset given: CD45RA+ positively selected. These TCRs come from a woman aged 25-40 years in good health.

The gene calls are TRBV6-1 and TRBJ1-2; D uncertain. Germline V lookup: CDR1 MNHNS, CDR2 SASEGT. V lost 5 bases to trimming and J lost 5 bases, with 18 bases between them. The CDR3 runs to 15 residues. The CDR3 spells CASSNRESDYYGYTF. DNA for the CDR3: TGTGCCAGCAGTAACCGGGAAAGTGATTATTATGGCTACACCTTC.

The chain uses TRBV10-3 and TRBJ1-1; D not certain. In germline, CDR1 is ENHRY, CDR2 SYGVKD. V was cut by 10 bases and J by 0 bases, with 9 bases left in between. The CDR3 runs 12 residues. CDR3 sequence (DNA): TGTGCCACGAATCAGGTGAACACTGAAGCTTTCTTT. It is translated as CATNQVNTEAFF.

This clone was detected once. Other DNA sequences in the sample encode the same CDR3. This chain links TRBV28 with TRBJ2-3, with 15 bases identical to TRBD2. CDR3 length: 16 residues. Trimming at V came to 5 bases and at J to 6 bases, leaving 6 bases not matched to a gene. Germline assignment: CDR1 MDHEN and CDR2 SYDVKM. The CDR3 DNA follows: TGTGCCAGCAGTCTTTCGGGACTAGCGGGGGGCGATACGCAGTATTTT. Protein sequence: CASSLSGLAGGDTQYF. Full variable domain (outside the CDR3, taken from reference TRBV28 and TRBJ2-3): DVKVTQSSRYLVKRTGEKVFLECVQDMDHENMFWYRQDPGLGLRLIYFSYDVKMKEKGDIPEGYSVSREKKERFSLILESASTNQTSMYLCASSLSGLAGGDTQYFGPGTRLTVL.

The chain recombines TRBV5-1 with TRBJ2-1, with 10 bases that match TRBD1. J was trimmed by 6 bases and V by 1 base; bases with no gene match: 10. CDR3 size: 17 residues. Looked up from germline, CDR1 is SGHRS and CDR2 is YFSETQ. CDR3 nucleotide sequence: TGCGCCAGCAGCTTGATTCTCCGGACAGGGGGGTCCAATGAGCAGTTCTTC. Translated, it gives CASSLILRTGGSNEQFF.

V is TRBV6-5 and J is TRBJ2-7, with 7 bases that match TRBD2. Trimming cost V 8 bases and J 3 bases; bases outside gene matches: 10. CDR1 MNHEY and CDR2 SVGAGI come from the germline V gene. CDR3 length: 14 amino acids. CDR3 protein: CASGREAGNYEQYF. The DNA for the CDR3 is TGTGCCAGCGGCCGGGAGGCGGGAAACTACGAGCAGTACTTC.

This clone was detected only once. The genes are TRBV7-2 and TRBJ2-6; D ambiguous. Germline values: CDR1 SGHTA, CDR2 FQGNSA. There are 10 residues in the CDR3. In DNA, the CDR3 is TGTGCAGTTGGAAGCAACGTCCTGACTTTC. It yields the protein CAVGSNVLTF.

DNA of the CDR3: TGTGCCAGTAGTATCCTTAGGACAGGGAGGGCTCAGCCCCAGCATTTT. This gives the protein CASSILRTGRAQPQHF. V and J are TRBV19 and TRBJ1-5; 8 nucleotides agree with TRBD1. The CDR3 runs 16 residues. Germline V lookup: CDR1 LNHDA, CDR2 SQIVND (reference sequence). V was clipped by 3 bases and J by 6 bases; unmatched bases: 10. Full variable domain (remainder filled in from reference TRBV19 and TRBJ1-5): DGGITQSPKYLFRKEGQNVTLSCEQNLNHDAMYWYRQDPGQGLRLIYYSQIVNDFQKGDIAEGYSVSREKKESFPLTVTSAQKNPTAFYLCASSILRTGRAQPQHFGDGTRLSIL.

The chain employs TRBV20-1 and TRBJ2-4; D unclear. The V end was cut by 7 bases, the J end by 8 bases, with 12 bases between. The CDR3 length is 11 residues. CDR1 and CDR2 from the germline V gene are DFQATT and SNEGSKA (reference sequence). Here the CDR3 reads CSGEAIDIQYF. The CDR3, as DNA: TGCAGTGGCGAGGCCATAGACATTCAGTACTTC.

This chain uses TRBV9 with TRBJ2-5, with TRBD2 identical over 13 bases. This CDR3 has 16 amino acids. J lost 5 bases, V lost 4 bases, and 8 bases had no gene match. Per germline, CDR1 SGDLS and CDR2 YYNGEE. The CDR3 sequence is CASSTQGTSGIETQYF. The CDR3 nucleotides read TGTGCCAGCAGCACACAGGGGACTAGCGGGATTGAGACCCAGTACTTC.

The V and J genes are TRBV28 and TRBJ2-7, with D possibly matching TRBD2 (5 bases). V was cut by 6 bases and J by 4 bases, with 16 bases left in between. Germline V gene data show CDR1 as MDHEN and CDR2 as SYDVKM. This CDR3 has 14 residues. The CDR3 is CASRPPAGGYEQYF. CDR3 sequence (DNA): TGTGCCAGCAGACCCCCGGCCGGCGGGTACGAGCAGTACTTC. Combining the CDR3 with reference TRBV28 and TRBJ2-7 gives the whole variable domain DVKVTQSSRYLVKRTGEKVFLECVQDMDHENMFWYRQDPGLGLRLIYFSYDVKMKEKGDIPEGYSVSREKKERFSLILESASTNQTSMYLCASRPPAGGYEQYFGPGTRLTVT.

This chain links TRBV4-1 with TRBJ2-3; D is perhaps TRBD2 (6 bases). Germline V gene data show CDR1 as MGHRA and CDR2 as YSYEKL. The CDR3 consists of 14 residues. V shed 0 bases and J shed 4 bases, with 8 bases lying between them. In DNA form, the CDR3 reads TGCGCCAGCAGCCAAGATTGGGGGGCAGATACGCAGTATTTT. Its translation: CASSQDWGADTQYF.

The V and J genes are TRBV28 and TRBJ2-5; D unresolved. Germline V CDR1 and CDR2: MDHEN, SYDVKM. The CDR3 length is 15 residues. V lost 5 bases and J 4 bases, leaving 17 bases between the germline ends. This CDR3 is CASSRTVLVGETQYF. CDR3 sequence (DNA): TGTGCCAGCAGTAGGACGGTGCTAGTGGGAGAGACCCAGTACTTC.

V usage is TRBV5-1 and J usage is TRBJ2-1; D not resolved. Trimming cost V 1 base and J 0 bases, with 11 bases left between them. This CDR3 is built from 16 residues. Germline CDR1 and CDR2: SGHRS and YFSETQ. In nucleotides, the CDR3 is TGCGCCAGCAGCTTGTTGAGTGGCAGCTCCTACAATGAGCAGTTCTTC. Protein product: CASSLLSGSSYNEQFF. The complete variable domain, with remaining parts taken from reference TRBV5-1 and TRBJ2-1, reads KAGVTQTPRYLIKTRGQQVTLSCSPISGHRSVSWYQQTPGQGLQFLFEYFSETQRNKGNFPGRFSGRQFSNSRSEMNVSTLELGDSALYLCASSLLSGSSYNEQFFGPGTRLTVL.

This chain links TRBV9 with TRBJ2-2; D is unresolved. The CDR3 contains 13 residues. Trimming shortened V by 2 bases and J by 8 bases, and 10 bases separated the two germline ends. Germline assignment: CDR1 SGDLS and CDR2 YYNGEE. The CDR3 DNA sequence: TGTGCCAGCAGCGTCCGGCGGTCTGGGGAGCTGTTTTTT. It codes for CASSVRRSGELFF.

The chain has TRBV18 and TRBJ2-6; maybe TRBD2 (6 bases). Trimming cost V 8 bases and J 0 bases, with 11 bases left between them. The CDR3 contains 15 residues. Germline CDR1 and CDR2: KGHSH and LQKENI. This CDR3 reads CASHRGDSGANVLTF. DNA of the CDR3: TGTGCCAGCCACCGCGGGGACTCTGGGGCCAACGTCCTGACTTTC.

The CDR3 DNA reads TGTGCCAGCACCCGTTCGGGGTACGCCTCCTACGAGCAGTACTTC. The encoded protein is CASTRSGYASYEQYF. The V gene is TRBV6-5, the J gene TRBJ2-7; tentatively, D is TRBD2 (5 bases). The V gene's germline CDR1 is MNHEY and CDR2 SVGAGI. This CDR3 contains 15 residues. The V and J ends lost 7 bases and 0 bases respectively, with 16 bases between them.

The chain employs TRBV2 and TRBJ2-1, with 10 bases lining up with TRBD2. From germline, CDR1 is SNHLY and CDR2 FYNNEI. The CDR3 is 14 residues long. The V and J ends lost 8 bases and 4 bases, in that order; junction bases with no gene match: 5. The CDR3 DNA is TGTGCCAGCCCTTCTAGCGGGAGTTACAATGAGCAGTTCTTC. This sequence encodes CASPSSGSYNEQFF.